There are a few counts of the clone carrying this T cell receptor beta chain. The sample comes from a study of regulatory T cells in long-lasting Graves disease. In germline, CDR1 is SQVTM, CDR2 ANQGSEA. The junction had 5 bases not matched to a gene; V was cut back by 4 bases and J by 4 bases. The CDR3 is 13 residues long. TCR beta libraries were built with iRepertoire HTBI primers and Arm-PCR of CDR3 regions. In TCRdb, the multiplex PCR reads were re-called with MiXCR into one record per CDR3 protein. This sample has a few hundred thousand distinct CDR3 sequences, with roughly a quarter found just once. As for time point: persistent/refractory GD, antithyroid drugs over 5 years with positive TRAb. Making the TCR library involved RNA that had been extracted from PBMCs.

The source material was peripheral blood mononuclear cells (PBMCs), sampled when the disease was refractory, from a patient treated with antithyroid drugs. The chain carries TRBV29-1 and TRBJ1-2, with 8 bases identical to TRBD1. The clonotype originates from a female donor with Graves disease. The DNA for the CDR3 is TGCAGCGTTGTGGGACAGGCCCCCTATGGCTACACCTTC. Its protein is CSVVGQAPYGYTF.